This T cell receptor (beta chain) was profiled in a study of shared clonotypes between healthy human individuals. A remark on this clone: What it binds is unknown.

Germline V CDR1 and CDR2: MDHEN, SYDVKM. Between the trimmed V and J ends, which lost 2 bases and 8 bases, there was a span of 15 bases. CDR3 size: 15 residues. General study results and limits: Sampling used blood alone; tissue repertoires probably differ.

TCRdb's table, derived via immunoSEQ multiplex PCR, lists solely in-frame clones and lacks some. The sample lists a few hundred thousand clones; around four fifths were seen once. Sample: memory CD4+ T cells sorted from blood. Noted subset: CD45RA-negative fraction. The TCR sequence derives from a man aged 25-45 years in good health. The genes are TRBV28 and TRBJ1-4, with no clear D. The CDR3 DNA reads as TGTGCCAGCAGTTTACGGGTTTTAAGGAGGGAAAAACTGTTTTTT. This gives the protein CASSLRVLRREKLFF.